What follows are 5 T cell receptor beta chains derived from one specimen sequenced in a study of shared clonotypes between healthy human individuals. Assay used: immunoSEQ multiplex PCR; TCRdb lists only in-frame clones, some missing. The top ten hold over 1.5% of the sample, which has about 2,200,000 clones, about 92% seen once. Only CD45RO-negative cells positively selected for CCR7 counted as naive CD8 cells, so terminally differentiated effector memory CD45RA+ cells were excluded. Sequencing input: naive CD8+ T cells from PBMCs. These receptors were taken from a man younger than 35 in good health. Some clones in this sample may be carry-over from other donors' samples.

On this clone: A read error may account for a junction end that differs from germline. V gene TRBV30 combines with J gene TRBJ2-1; 9 nucleotides match TRBD2. The germline gives CDR1 GTSNPN, CDR2 SVGIG (reference sequence). This CDR3 spans 15 amino acids. This CDR3 is CARSVPAGGHNEQFF. As DNA, the CDR3 is TGTGCCCGGAGTGTACCAGCGGGAGGCCACAATGAGCAGTTCTTC.

The gene calls are TRBV6-5 and TRBJ2-7; 7 bases are a match to TRBD1. Germline V gene lookup returns CDR1 MNHEY and CDR2 SVGAGI. This CDR3 has 13 residues. The junction had 4 bases not matched to a gene; V was cut back by 5 bases and J by 3 bases. Here the CDR3 DNA reads TGTGCCAGCAGTATCGGGACAGTCTACGAGCAGTACTTC. Translating gives CASSIGTVYEQYF.

The chain combines TRBV7-9 with TRBJ2-1, with 11 bases lining up with TRBD2. V dropped 5 bases and J dropped 9; count of bases not matched to a gene: 9. This CDR3 region has 15 residues. CDR1 SEHNR and CDR2 FQNEAQ come from the germline V gene (reference sequence). CDR3 coding DNA: TGTGCCAGCAGCGCTACTAGCGGGAGTACAGCTGAGCAGTTCTTC. It specifies CASSATSGSTAEQFF.

The genes are TRBV30 and TRBJ2-7; TRBD2 aligns across 7 bases. Per the germline V gene, CDR1 is GTSNPN and CDR2 is SVGIG (reference sequence). This CDR3 contains 14 residues. The V segment lost 2 bases and the J segment 3 bases; nucleotides outside the gene matches: 7. CDR3 in DNA: TGTGCCTGGAGTTCCCTAGCGGATGACTACGAGCAGTACTTC. Encoded protein: CAWSSLADDYEQYF.

This clone was counted once. V is TRBV5-5 and J is TRBJ2-2, with D unclear. The CDR3 length is 17 residues. CDR1 is SGHKS and CDR2 is YYEKEE in the germline V gene (reference sequence). The ends were cut back, 0 bases at V and 2 bases at J, with 14 bases in the middle. The CDR3 reads CASSLAQATLNTGELFF. In nucleotides, the CDR3 is TGTGCCAGCAGCTTGGCGCAGGCGACCCTAAACACCGGGGAGCTGTTTTTT.